Listed below are T cell receptor beta chains from one sample, sequenced in a study of cytomegalovirus exposure and HLA in healthy donors. Sequencing was performed with immunoSEQ multiplex PCR; in TCRdb, only in-frame clones are kept and a portion is missing. Of around 120,000 clones listed, about 71% are singletons. Material for sequencing was PBMCs. The receptor set was obtained from a woman aged 55-70 years in good health and CMV-seropositive. CDR3s include the opening cysteine and the closing phenylalanine or tryptophan. The D gene is left open where the match is weak. Clone size appears in some rows only: once, few, many, or a class for an expanded clone.

cdr3_length,j_call,clone_size,v_call,d_call,cdr3_nt,cdr3_aa
14,TRBJ2-7,once,TRBV11-2,TRBD1,TGTGCCAGCAGCGTCCGGGACAGGGCCTACGAGCAGTACTTC,CASSVRDRAYEQYF
15,TRBJ1-2,NA,TRBV6-5,NA,TGTGCCAGCAGTCGACTAACAGGGTCTCCCTATGGCTACACCTTC,CASSRLTGSPYGYTF
16,TRBJ2-3,NA,TRBV7-3,NA,TGTGCCAGCAGCTTAGCCCCGGGACACTCGCGAAATACGCAGTATTTT,CASSLAPGHSRNTQYF
12,TRBJ2-5,NA,TRBV9,TRBD2,TGTGCCAGCAGCGTGGGAGGGGAGACCCAGTACTTC,CASSVGGETQYF
16,TRBJ2-5,NA,TRBV7-9,NA,TGTGCCAGCAGCCGTTTGTCAACAACCCCAGGAGAGACCCAGTACTTC,CASSRLSTTPGETQYF
14,TRBJ1-5,NA,TRBV18,NA,TGTGCCAGCTCACCTCGCCAGGGAAATCAGCCCCAGCATTTT,CASSPRQGNQPQHF
17,TRBJ2-7,NA,TRBV4-1,NA,TGCGCCAGCAGCCAAGATGGGAGGCCCGGGGCGTTAGTGGAGCAGTACTTC,CASSQDGRPGALVEQYF
16,TRBJ1-2,few,TRBV5-1,TRBD1,TGCGCCAGCAGCTTGTGGGAGACAGGGACCAACTATGGCTACACCTTC,CASSLWETGTNYGYTF
13,TRBJ1-2,few,TRBV27,NA,TGTGCCAGCAGTCATCAGGATAACTATGGCTACACCTTC,CASSHQDNYGYTF
12,TRBJ1-2,few,TRBV7-2,NA,TGTGCCAGCAGCCTAAGTGCCTATGGCTACACCTTC,CASSLSAYGYTF
14,TRBJ1-6,few,TRBV6-4,TRBD1,TGTGCCAGCTCTCACACAGGGGAGAATTCACCCCTCCACTTT,CASSHTGENSPLHF
18,TRBJ2-5,once,TRBV9,TRBD2,TGTGCCAGCAGCGTAGACTATACCATTAGCGGGGGCCAGGAGACCCAGTACTTC,CASSVDYTISGGQETQYF
18,TRBJ2-3,NA,TRBV7-3,NA,TGTGCCAGCAGCTTAATGGGGCGTGGATCACTTAGCACAGATACGCAGTATTTT,CASSLMGRGSLSTDTQYF
15,TRBJ1-2,NA,TRBV7-6,NA,TGTGCCAGCAGCAGCTTAGCGGGGAATGAAAGGGGGTTCACCTTC,CASSSLAGNERGFTF
14,TRBJ1-4,NA,TRBV2,NA,TGTGCCAGCAGTTTCTTCAAGGGGGATGAAAAACTGTTTTTT,CASSFFKGDEKLFF
15,TRBJ2-7,NA,TRBV5-1,TRBD1,TGCGCCAGCAGCTTGAGGGTAGGGGGCGCGGAAGAGCAGTACTTC,CASSLRVGGAEEQYF
13,TRBJ2-3,NA,TRBV11-2,TRBD1,TGTGCCAGCAGCCGGACAGGGGGTGATACGCAGTATTTT,CASSRTGGDTQYF
14,TRBJ2-7,NA,TRBV19,NA,TGTGCCAGTAGTCCTGGACTAGGGGACAACGAGCAGTACTTC,CASSPGLGDNEQYF
13,TRBJ1-1,few,TRBV29-1,NA,TGCAGCGTCCTTAGGGACATGAACACTGAAGCTTTCTTT,CSVLRDMNTEAFF
16,TRBJ2-7,NA,TRBV4-1,NA,TGCGCCAGCCACAAAGGTGGAGGGTCGAGCTCCTACGAGCAGTACTTC,CASHKGGGSSSYEQYF
15,TRBJ2-1,once,TRBV11-1,TRBD2,TGTGCCAGCAGCCCTAGCGGGGGGTTAGGCAATGAGCAGTTCTTC,CASSPSGGLGNEQFF
15,TRBJ1-3,NA,TRBV7-9,NA,TGTGCCAGCAGCTTAGGTCCCAGCGTAGGAAACACCATATATTTT,CASSLGPSVGNTIYF
15,TRBJ1-1,few,TRBV6-6,TRBD1,TGTGCCAGCAGTTCAACAGGGGCCAGGGACACTGAAGCTTTCTTT,CASSSTGARDTEAFF
21,TRBJ1-5,NA,TRBV15,TRBD1,TGTGCCACCAGCAGAAGGGGCTGGACAGGGGGGCCACTGTGTAGCAATCAGCCCCAGCATTTT,CATSRRGWTGGPLCSNQPQHF
14,TRBJ1-2,few,TRBV19,NA,TGTGCCAGTAGTATAACACAGGCCGTCTATGGCTACACCTTC,CASSITQAVYGYTF
15,TRBJ1-1,NA,TRBV19,NA,TGTGCCAGTAGTCTACAGGTTCTCGTGAACACTGAAGCTTTCTTT,CASSLQVLVNTEAFF
14,TRBJ1-2,NA,TRBV19,TRBD1,TGTGCCAGCAGGGGGACAGGCTCTAACTATGGCTACACCTTC,CASRGTGSNYGYTF
11,TRBJ2-5,NA,TRBV19,NA,TGTGCCAGTAGTATAGCGGGGAACCAGTACTTC,CASSIAGNQYF
16,TRBJ1-6,once,TRBV2,TRBD1,TGTGCCAGCAGTTACAGGGGGCCGATATATAATTCACCCCTCCACTTT,CASSYRGPIYNSPLHF
15,TRBJ2-2,NA,TRBV2,TRBD2,TGTGCCAGCGCGAGCGGGGGCGGTCGGACCGGGGAGCTGTTTTTT,CASASGGGRTGELFF
14,TRBJ1-6,NA,TRBV9,NA,TGTGCCAGCAGCGTAGCACAGATTAATTCACCCCTCCACTTT,CASSVAQINSPLHF
15,TRBJ2-7,NA,TRBV6-1,TRBD2,TGTGCCAGCATCGCGACTAGCGGGGGTGCCTACGAGCAGTACTTC,CASIATSGGAYEQYF
17,TRBJ2-7,once,TRBV15,NA,TGTGCCACCAGCAGACAACCACTGACAGGTGAGGGGAACGAGCAGTACTTC,CATSRQPLTGEGNEQYF
15,TRBJ1-4,NA,TRBV27,NA,TGTGCCAGCAGTTTTCGGCAGGGGATCAGGGAAAAACTGTTTTTT,CASSFRQGIREKLFF
15,TRBJ1-1,NA,TRBV5-1,TRBD1,TGCGCCAGCAGCTTGGACAGGGGGCTGAGCACTGAAGCTTTCTTT,CASSLDRGLSTEAFF
16,TRBJ2-7,NA,TRBV27,NA,TGTGCCAGCAGTTTATCGAGTGCGGGGGCCTCCTACGAGCAGTACTTC,CASSLSSAGASYEQYF
13,TRBJ2-1,NA,TRBV4-1,TRBD2,TGCGCCAGCAGCCAAACGGGGGGGGTTGAGCAGTTCTTC,CASSQTGGVEQFF
16,TRBJ1-2,NA,TRBV5-1,NA,TGCGCCAGCAGCTTGGGATCGGCAGGGGTAGAGTCAGGCTACACCTTC,CASSLGSAGVESGYTF
16,TRBJ2-7,NA,TRBV10-1,TRBD1,TGCGCCAGCAGTGAGTCTGGGACAGGGGGCTTGTACGAGCAGTACTTC,CASSESGTGGLYEQYF
18,TRBJ2-2,few,TRBV29-1,TRBD1,TGCAGCGCCCCGTTAGCGTCGGGACAGGGACGAAACACCGGGGAGCTGTTTTTT,CSAPLASGQGRNTGELFF
14,TRBJ2-5,NA,TRBV4-1,TRBD2,TGCGCCAGCAGCCAAGTCGGGGGGACTGAGACCCAGTACTTC,CASSQVGGTETQYF
13,TRBJ1-1,once,TRBV4-1,NA,TGCGCCAGCAGCCAAGAGAGGATGTCTGAAGCTTTCTTT,CASSQERMSEAFF
16,TRBJ2-7,NA,TRBV7-8,TRBD2,TGTGCCAGCAGCTTAGGGGGACTAGCGGGGGCCTACGAGCAGTACTTC,CASSLGGLAGAYEQYF
14,TRBJ2-7,NA,TRBV9,NA,TGTGCCAGCAGCGTAGCTAGCAAGACCTACGAGCAGTACTTC,CASSVASKTYEQYF
14,TRBJ1-2,NA,TRBV2,NA,TGTGCCAGCAGTGAACAGGGTCAGCAAAGGGGCTACACCTTC,CASSEQGQQRGYTF
15,TRBJ1-2,once,TRBV7-9,NA,TGTGCCAGCAGCTTATCGGGGGGCGCGGGCTATGGCTACACCTTC,CASSLSGGAGYGYTF
14,TRBJ1-4,few,TRBV5-1,NA,TGCGCCAGCAGCTTGGGGCGGGGCGCCGAAAAACTGTTTTTT,CASSLGRGAEKLFF
15,TRBJ1-5,NA,TRBV19,TRBD1,TGTGCCAGTAGTTACGGGACAGGGGGGAATCAGCCCCAGCATTTT,CASSYGTGGNQPQHF
15,TRBJ1-1,NA,TRBV6-1,NA,TGTGCCAGCACCTGGCCCCGTGGAGGGAACACTGAAGCTTTCTTT,CASTWPRGGNTEAFF